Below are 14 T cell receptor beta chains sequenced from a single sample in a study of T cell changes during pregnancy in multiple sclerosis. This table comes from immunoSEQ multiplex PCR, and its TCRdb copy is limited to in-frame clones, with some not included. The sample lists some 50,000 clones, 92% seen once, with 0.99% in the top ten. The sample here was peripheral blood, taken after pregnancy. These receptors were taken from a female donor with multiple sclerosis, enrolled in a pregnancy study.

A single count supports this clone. As DNA, the CDR3 is TGTGCCAGCAGCGCCACTTCCGGCGGGGGCCCCGCAGATACGCAGTATTTT. Its protein is CASSATSGGGPADTQYF. V gene TRBV9 combines with J gene TRBJ2-3, with D possibly matching TRBD2 (7 bases). Looked up from germline, CDR1 is SGDLS and CDR2 is YYNGEE. The CDR3 covers 17 residues. The V end lost 3 bases, the J end lost 4 bases, and 21 bases lay between the germline ends. Complete variable domain (other parts from reference TRBV9 and TRBJ2-3): DSGVTQTPKHLITATGQRVTLRCSPRSGDLSVYWYQQSLDQGLQFLIQYYNGEERAKGNILERFSAQQFPDLHSELNLSSLELGDSALYFCASSATSGGGPADTQYFGPGTRLTVL.

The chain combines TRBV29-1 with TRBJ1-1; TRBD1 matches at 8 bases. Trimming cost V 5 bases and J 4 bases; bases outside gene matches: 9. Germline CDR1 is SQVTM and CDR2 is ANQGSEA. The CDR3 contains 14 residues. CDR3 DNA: TGCAGCGTTAAAAATCCGGACAGGGTCACTGAAGCTTTCTTT. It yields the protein CSVKNPDRVTEAFF.

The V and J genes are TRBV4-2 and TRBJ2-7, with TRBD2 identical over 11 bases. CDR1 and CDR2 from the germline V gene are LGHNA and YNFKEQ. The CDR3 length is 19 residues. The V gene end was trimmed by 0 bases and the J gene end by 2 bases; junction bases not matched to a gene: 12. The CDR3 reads CASSQDRSSGGSGAYEQYF. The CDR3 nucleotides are TGTGCCAGCAGCCAAGATCGATCTAGCGGGGGGTCCGGGGCCTACGAGCAGTACTTC.

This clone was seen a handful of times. In DNA, the CDR3 is TGTGCCAGCAGTGGTCAGGGAGGATCCGGGGAGCTGTTTTTT. Its translation is CASSGQGGSGELFF. The chain joins TRBV6-4 to TRBJ2-2; the D gene is possibly TRBD2 (6 bases). The germline V and J ends were trimmed by 4 bases and 6 bases, with 12 bases remaining between them. Per the germline V gene, CDR1 is MRHNA and CDR2 is SNTAGT. The CDR3 spans 14 residues.

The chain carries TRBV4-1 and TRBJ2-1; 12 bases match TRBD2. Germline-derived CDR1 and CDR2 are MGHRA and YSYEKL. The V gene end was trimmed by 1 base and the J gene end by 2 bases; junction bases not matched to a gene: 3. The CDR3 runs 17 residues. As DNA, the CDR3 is TGCGCCAGCAGCCAAGGATCTAGCGGGGGGGCCTACAATGAGCAGTTCTTC. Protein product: CASSQGSSGGAYNEQFF.

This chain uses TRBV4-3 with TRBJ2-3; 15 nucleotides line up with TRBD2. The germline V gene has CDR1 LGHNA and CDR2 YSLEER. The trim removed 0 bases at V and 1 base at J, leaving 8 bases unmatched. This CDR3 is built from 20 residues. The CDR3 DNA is TGCGCCAGCAGCCAAGACCCCGGGACTAGCGGGGGGTTAGGCACAGATACGCAGTATTTT. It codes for CASSQDPGTSGGLGTDTQYF.

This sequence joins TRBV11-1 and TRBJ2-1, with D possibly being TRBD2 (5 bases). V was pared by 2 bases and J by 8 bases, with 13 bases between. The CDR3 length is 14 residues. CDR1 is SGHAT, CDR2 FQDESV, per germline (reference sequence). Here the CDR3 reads CASSLSRDFDEQFF. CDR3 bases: TGTGCCAGCAGCTTAAGCCGGGATTTCGATGAGCAGTTCTTC. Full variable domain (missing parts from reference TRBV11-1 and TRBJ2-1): EAEVAQSPRYKITEKSQAVAFWCDPISGHATLYWYRQILGQGPELLVQFQDESVVDDSQLPKDRFSAERLKGVDSTLKIQPAELGDSAMYLCASSLSRDFDEQFFGPGTRLTVL.

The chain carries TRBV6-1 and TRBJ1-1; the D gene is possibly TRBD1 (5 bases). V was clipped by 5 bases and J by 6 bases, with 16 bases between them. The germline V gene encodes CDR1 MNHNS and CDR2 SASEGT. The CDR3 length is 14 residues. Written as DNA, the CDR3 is TGTGCCAGCAGTCTAAGAAGTCCAGGGTCTGAAGCTTTCTTT. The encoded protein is CASSLRSPGSEAFF.

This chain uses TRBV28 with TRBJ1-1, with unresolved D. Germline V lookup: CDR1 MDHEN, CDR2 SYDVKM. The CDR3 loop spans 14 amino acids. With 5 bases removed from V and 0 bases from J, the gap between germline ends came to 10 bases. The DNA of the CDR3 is TGTGCCAGCAGTCCCCCCCCCATGAACACTGAAGCTTTCTTT. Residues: CASSPPPMNTEAFF.

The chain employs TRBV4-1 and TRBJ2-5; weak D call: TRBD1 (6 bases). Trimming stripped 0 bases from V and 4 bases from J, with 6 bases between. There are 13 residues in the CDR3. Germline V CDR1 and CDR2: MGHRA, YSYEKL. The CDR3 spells CASSQEGGETQYF. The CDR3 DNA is TGCGCCAGCAGCCAAGAAGGGGGAGAGACCCAGTACTTC.

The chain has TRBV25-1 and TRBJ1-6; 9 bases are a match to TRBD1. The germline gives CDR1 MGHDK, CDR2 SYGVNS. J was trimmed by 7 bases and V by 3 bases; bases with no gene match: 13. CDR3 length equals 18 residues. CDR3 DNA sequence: TGTGCCAGCAGTGATACGGGACAGGGCCGAAGCTTGAATTCACCCCTCCACTTT. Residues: CASSDTGQGRSLNSPLHF.

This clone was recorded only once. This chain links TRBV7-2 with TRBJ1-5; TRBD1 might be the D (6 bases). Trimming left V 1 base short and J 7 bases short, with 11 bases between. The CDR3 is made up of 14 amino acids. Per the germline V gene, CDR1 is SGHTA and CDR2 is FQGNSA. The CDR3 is CASSLGGGGQPQHF. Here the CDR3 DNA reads TGTGCCAGCAGCTTAGGGGGGGGCGGACAGCCCCAGCATTTT.

CDR3 sequence (DNA): TGTGCCAGTAAAAGGTGGGGGGAGCTCTCGAATCAGCCCCAGCATTTT. It encodes CASKRWGELSNQPQHF. The V and J genes are TRBV19 and TRBJ1-5, with D perhaps TRBD1 (5 bases). Germline V lookup: CDR1 LNHDA, CDR2 SQIVND (reference sequence). V was cut by 7 bases and J by 4 bases, with 20 bases left in between. There are 16 residues in the CDR3.

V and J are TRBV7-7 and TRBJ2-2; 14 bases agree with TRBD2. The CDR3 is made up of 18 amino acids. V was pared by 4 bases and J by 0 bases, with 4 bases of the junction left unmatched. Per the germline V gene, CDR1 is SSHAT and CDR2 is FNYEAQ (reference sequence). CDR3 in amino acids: CASSSRLAGGSNTGELFF. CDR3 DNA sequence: TGTGCCAGCAGCTCCCGACTAGCGGGGGGGTCGAACACCGGGGAGCTGTTTTTT.